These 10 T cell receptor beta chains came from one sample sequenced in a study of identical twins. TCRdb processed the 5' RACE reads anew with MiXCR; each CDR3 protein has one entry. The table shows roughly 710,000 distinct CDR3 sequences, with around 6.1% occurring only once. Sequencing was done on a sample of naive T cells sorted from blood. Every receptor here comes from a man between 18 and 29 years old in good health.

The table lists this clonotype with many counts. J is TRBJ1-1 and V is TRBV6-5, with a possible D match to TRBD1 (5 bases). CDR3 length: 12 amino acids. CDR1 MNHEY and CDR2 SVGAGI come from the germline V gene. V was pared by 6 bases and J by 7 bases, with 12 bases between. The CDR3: CASRNTGYEAFF. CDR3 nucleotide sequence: TGTGCCAGCAGGAACACAGGCTATGAAGCTTTCTTT.

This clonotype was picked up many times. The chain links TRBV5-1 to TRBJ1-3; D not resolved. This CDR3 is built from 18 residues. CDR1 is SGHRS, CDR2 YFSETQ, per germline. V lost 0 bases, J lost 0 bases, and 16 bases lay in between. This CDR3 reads CASSLEGSSYYSGNTIYF. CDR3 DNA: TGCGCCAGCAGCTTGGAGGGCAGCTCATACTACTCTGGAAACACCATATATTTT.

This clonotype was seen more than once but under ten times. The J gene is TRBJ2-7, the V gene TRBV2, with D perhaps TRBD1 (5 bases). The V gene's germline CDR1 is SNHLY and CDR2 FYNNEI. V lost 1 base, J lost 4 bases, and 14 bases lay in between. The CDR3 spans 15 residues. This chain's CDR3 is CASSEGAGIGYEQYV. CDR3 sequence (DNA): TGTGCCAGCAGTGAAGGGGCAGGGATAGGATACGAGCAGTACGTC.

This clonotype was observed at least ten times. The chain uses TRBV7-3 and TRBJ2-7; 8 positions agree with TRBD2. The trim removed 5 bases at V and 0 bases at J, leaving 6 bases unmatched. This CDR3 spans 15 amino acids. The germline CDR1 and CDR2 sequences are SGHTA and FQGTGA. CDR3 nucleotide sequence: TGTGCCAGCAGCGCAACTAGCGGCGCCTCCTACGAGCAGTACTTC. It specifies CASSATSGASYEQYF. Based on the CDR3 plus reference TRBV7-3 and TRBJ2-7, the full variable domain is GAGVSQTPSNKVTEKGKYVELRCDPISGHTALYWYRQSLGQGPEFLIYFQGTGAADDSGLPNDRFFAVRPEGSVSTLKIQRTERGDSAVYLCASSATSGASYEQYFGPGTRLTVT.

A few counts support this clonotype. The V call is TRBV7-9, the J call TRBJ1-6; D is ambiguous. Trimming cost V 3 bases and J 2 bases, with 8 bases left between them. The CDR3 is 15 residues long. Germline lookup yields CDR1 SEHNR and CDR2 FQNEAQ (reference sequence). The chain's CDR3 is CASSFERPYNSPLHF. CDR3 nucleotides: TGTGCCAGCAGCTTCGAAAGGCCCTATAATTCACCCCTCCACTTT.

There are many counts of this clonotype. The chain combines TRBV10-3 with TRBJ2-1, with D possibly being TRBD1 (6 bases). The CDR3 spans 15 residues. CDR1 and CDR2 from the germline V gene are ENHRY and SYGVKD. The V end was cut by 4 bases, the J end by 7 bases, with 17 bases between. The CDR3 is CAISAPDRHGNEQFF. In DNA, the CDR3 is TGTGCCATCAGTGCCCCGGACAGACACGGGAATGAGCAGTTCTTC.

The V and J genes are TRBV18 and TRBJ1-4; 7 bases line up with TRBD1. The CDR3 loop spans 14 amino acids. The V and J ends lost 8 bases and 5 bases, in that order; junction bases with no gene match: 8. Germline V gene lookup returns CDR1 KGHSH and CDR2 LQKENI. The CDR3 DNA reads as TGTGCCAGCACTGAAGGACAGGTCAATGAAAAACTGTTTTTT. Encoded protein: CASTEGQVNEKLFF.

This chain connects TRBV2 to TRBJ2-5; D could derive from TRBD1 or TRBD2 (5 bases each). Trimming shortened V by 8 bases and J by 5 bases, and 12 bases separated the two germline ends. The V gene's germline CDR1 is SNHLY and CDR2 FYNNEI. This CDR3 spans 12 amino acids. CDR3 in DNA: TGTGCCAGCGTTGGGGGTGGGGAGACCCAGTACTTC. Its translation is CASVGGGETQYF.

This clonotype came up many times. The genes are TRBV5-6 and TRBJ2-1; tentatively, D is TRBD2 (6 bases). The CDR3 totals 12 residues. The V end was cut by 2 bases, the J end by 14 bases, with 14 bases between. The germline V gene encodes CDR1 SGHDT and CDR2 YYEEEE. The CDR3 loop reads CASSFGRGDEFF. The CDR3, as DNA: TGTGCCAGCAGCTTTGGACGCGGGGATGAGTTCTTC.

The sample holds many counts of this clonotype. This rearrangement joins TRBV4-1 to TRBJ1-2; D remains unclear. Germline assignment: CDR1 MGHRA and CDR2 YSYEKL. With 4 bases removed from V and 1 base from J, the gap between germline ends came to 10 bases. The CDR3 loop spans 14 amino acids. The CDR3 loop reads CASSPPGGNYGYTF. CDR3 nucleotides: TGCGCCAGCAGCCCCCCGGGCGGTAACTATGGCTACACCTTC.